The rows below give T cell receptor beta chains drawn from one sample of a study of regulatory T cells in long-lasting Graves disease. TCRdb passed the multiplex PCR reads through MiXCR, listing each CDR3 protein once. Found here are 390,000 or so distinct CDR3 sequences, approximately 25% of them singletons; the top ten hold around 30%. The material was peripheral blood mononuclear cells (PBMCs), obtained when the disease was refractory, from a patient treated with antithyroid drugs. The receptor set was obtained from a woman between 40 and 55 years old with Graves disease. The CDR3 runs from the conserved cysteine through the conserved F or W.

V: TRBV20-1; J: TRBJ1-5; length: 13; CDR3: CSANTGINQPQHF
V: TRBV5-1; J: TRBJ1-1; length: 15; CDR3: CASSEGDTKNTEAFF
V: TRBV28; J: TRBJ2-7; length: 10; CDR3: CASSLYEQYF
V: TRBV28; J: TRBJ2-7; length: 14; CDR3: CASSRHGAFYEQYF
V: TRBV20-1; J: TRBJ2-1; length: 21; CDR3: CSARPSPWELAGASSYNEQFF
V: TRBV19; J: TRBJ2-7; length: 17; CDR3: CASSSGLWSRGSYEQYF
V: TRBV5-4; J: TRBJ2-6; length: 17; CDR3: CASSLRTGARGANVLTF
V: TRBV28; J: TRBJ2-5; length: 12; CDR3: CASSLSFETQYF
V: TRBV7-2; J: TRBJ2-7; length: 15; CDR3: CASSQGGLAGNEQYF
V: TRBV27; J: TRBJ2-5; length: 14; CDR3: CASTTSGRLETQYF
V: TRBV5-6; J: TRBJ2-2; length: 15; CDR3: CASSRPDWNTGELFF
V: TRBV12-3/TRBV12-4; J: TRBJ1-6; length: 14; CDR3: CASSLDSNNSPLHF
V: TRBV19; J: TRBJ2-1; length: 16; CDR3: CASSSIGLRQRDEQFF
V: TRBV6-1; J: TRBJ2-7; length: 15; CDR3: CASSEARGRGYEQYF
V: TRBV28; J: TRBJ2-2; length: 14; CDR3: CASRLAGRTGELFF
V: TRBV19; J: TRBJ1-1; length: 13; CDR3: CASSMEGLTEAFF
V: TRBV9; J: TRBJ2-5; length: 13; CDR3: CASSVSSGETQYF
V: TRBV28; J: TRBJ2-7; length: 19; CDR3: CASSSTAASGRSVWYEQYF
V: TRBV13; J: TRBJ2-2; length: 17; CDR3: CASSLILGGSRTGELFF
V: TRBV24-1; J: TRBJ2-5; length: 12; CDR3: CATSGGQETQYF
V: TRBV14; J: TRBJ1-1; length: 13; CDR3: CATSPDLGTEAFF
V: TRBV6-1; J: TRBJ1-6; length: 14; CDR3: CASSPRGNNSPLHF
V: TRBV28; J: TRBJ1-5; length: 16; CDR3: CASSGTGTGEAQPQHF
V: TRBV6-5; J: TRBJ2-7; length: 14; CDR3: CASSLGQGNYEQYF
V: TRBV11-2; J: TRBJ1-1; length: 16; CDR3: CASSFPFRAGQTIAFF
V: TRBV7-9; J: TRBJ1-5; length: 13; CDR3: CASSRTHDQPQHF
V: TRBV29-1; J: TRBJ2-7; length: 11; CDR3: CSVRQAYEQYF
V: TRBV24-1; J: TRBJ2-1; length: 21; CDR3: CATSDLGLTALFESSYNEQFF
V: TRBV2; J: TRBJ2-5; length: 12; CDR3: CARTSGLETQYF
V: TRBV28; J: TRBJ2-5; length: 13; CDR3: CASLGTVRETQYF
V: TRBV12-3/TRBV12-4; J: TRBJ1-1; length: 15; CDR3: CASSQGLPMGTEAFF
V: TRBV28; J: TRBJ2-7; length: 15; CDR3: CASNLFGDRVYEQYF
V: TRBV6-1; J: TRBJ1-1; length: 13; CDR3: CASSSTLGTEAFF